The source of this T cell receptor (beta chain) is a study of monozygotic twins with inflammatory bowel disease. UMIs incorporating a 6-nucleotide sample barcode were appended by means of template switching. With the 5' RACE reads reprocessed, TCRdb shows one record per CDR3 protein and no DNA. This table holds about 300,000 distinct CDR3 sequences. The length of the CDR3 is 15 residues. The germline CDR1 and CDR2 sequences are SGHVS and FNYEAQ. This receptor was taken from a human donor with ulcerative colitis or Crohn's disease, or a healthy co-twin of an affected twin (not recorded which). Sequencing input: blood. The rearrangement joins TRBV7-6 to TRBJ1-2; TCRdb designates TRBD1, a call that cannot be tested without DNA. This chain's CDR3 is CASSPQQGWGYGYTF.